The following is a TCR beta chain sequence with its context. As yet, its antigen is unknown. Patients chosen for sequencing had CD8+CD57+ cells that had expanded, as shown by flow cytometry. Every patient presented with severe acquired aplastic anemia. Blood came from patients not yet given any therapy. This sample was included in a study of CD8+CD57+ T cells in acquired aplastic anemia. As for the study in general: Sorted CD4+ plus CD8+ cells gave DNA averaging approximately 2.9 ug. Findings and caveats of the study: It was found that more than 25 CD8+ CDR3 sequences were shared between patients and controls.

The use of genomic DNA as template underpinned the TCR beta VDJ and CDR3 profiling. TCRdb used MiXCR to reprocess the reads, holding one entry per CDR3 protein. The sample lists around 200,000 distinct CDR3 sequences, around half occurring once. Germline loops: CDR1 DFQATT, CDR2 SNEGSKA (reference sequence). Trimming took 5 bases from V and 6 from J, leaving 17 bases between them. The CDR3 spans 15 residues. The sequence was collected from a human donor with aplastic anemia. The sequencing input was sorted CD4+, CD8+, or CD8+CD57+ T cells (not recorded which) from PBMCs. V gene TRBV20-1 combines with J gene TRBJ1-6; maybe TRBD1 (6 bases). CDR3 sequence reads: CSALRVDRLNSPLHF. The CDR3 DNA reads TGCAGTGCTCTCCGAGTCGACAGGCTTAATTCACCCCTCCACTTT.